These 28 T cell receptor beta chains were sequenced from one sample in a study of shared clonotypes between healthy human individuals. Some clones are missing from TCRdb's copy, which holds only in-frame ones; the method was immunoSEQ multiplex PCR. The profile shows about a million clones, approximately 77% of them singletons. The sequenced sample was memory CD4+ T cells from PBMCs. As to subset: CD45RA-negative fraction. These receptors were taken from a young man in good health. Some clones in this sample may be carry-over from other donors' samples.

J is TRBJ2-7 and V is TRBV2, with D perhaps TRBD2 (5 bases). This CDR3 has 15 residues. The germline V gene has CDR1 SNHLY and CDR2 FYNNEI. Trimming stripped 5 bases from V and 3 bases from J, with 17 bases between. For the CDR3, the DNA is TGTGCCAGCAGTCCCGACCTAGTACTAGGCTACGAGCAGTACTTC. It codes for CASSPDLVLGYEQYF.

The gene calls are TRBV5-1 and TRBJ1-3; weak D call: TRBD1 (5 bases). V shed 4 bases and J shed 3 bases, with 17 bases lying between them. The CDR3 is 16 amino acids. The V gene's germline CDR1 is SGHRS and CDR2 YFSETQ. CDR3 nucleotides: TGCGCCAGCAGCCCCACAGGTGGATCGTTTGGAAACACCATATATTTT. Translating gives CASSPTGGSFGNTIYF.

The rearrangement links TRBV7-9 to TRBJ1-3; D not resolved. The CDR3 spans 15 residues. Germline V gene lookup returns CDR1 SEHNR and CDR2 FQNEAQ (reference sequence). V was trimmed by 3 bases and J by 2 bases, leaving 11 bases between them. The CDR3 DNA reads as TGTGCCAGCAGCTTTCTCGGAGAACCTGGAAACACCATATATTTT. The encoded protein is CASSFLGEPGNTIYF.

This clone was seen repeatedly, ten times or more. The chain is built from TRBV18 and TRBJ1-4; 7 bases align to TRBD1. CDR1 and CDR2 from the germline V gene are KGHSH and LQKENI. CDR3 length equals 15 residues. The V gene end was trimmed by 2 bases and the J gene end by 7 bases; junction bases not matched to a gene: 7. The CDR3 nucleotides are TGTGCCAGCTCACCAGACGACAGGGCGGGTGAAAAACTGTTTTTT. It codes for CASSPDDRAGEKLFF. The variable domain in full, with the rest retrieved from reference TRBV18 and TRBJ1-4, is NAGVMQNPRHLVRRRGQEARLRCSPMKGHSHVYWYRQLPEEGLKFMVYLQKENIIDESGMPKERFSAEFPKEGPSILRIQQVVRGDSAAYFCASSPDDRAGEKLFFGSGTQLSVL.

The chain joins TRBV6-1 to TRBJ2-7; D unresolved. This CDR3 contains 13 residues. Germline CDR1 and CDR2: MNHNS and SASEGT. The V end was cut by 0 bases, the J end by 8 bases, with 11 bases between. The CDR3 loop reads CASSEAWQAKQYF. The CDR3 DNA is TGTGCCAGCAGTGAAGCGTGGCAAGCGAAGCAGTACTTC.

The rearrangement joins TRBV30 to TRBJ2-7, with 11 bases aligning to TRBD2. The V gene's germline CDR1 is GTSNPN and CDR2 SVGIG (reference sequence). This CDR3 region has 14 residues. V lost 5 bases and J lost 0; bases outside the gene matches: 3. DNA of the CDR3: TGTGCCTGGGATAGCGGGAGGGACTCCTACGAGCAGTACTTC. It translates to CAWDSGRDSYEQYF.

The chain links TRBV5-1 to TRBJ2-1; perhaps TRBD2 as D (6 bases). The CDR3 contains 14 residues. Germline V gene sequence: CDR1 SGHRS, CDR2 YFSETQ. V shed 2 bases and J shed 6 bases, with 12 bases lying between them. The CDR3 sequence: CASSFYGGGNEQFF. DNA for the CDR3: TGCGCCAGCAGCTTCTACGGGGGAGGCAATGAGCAGTTCTTC.

This clone was found once. One base separates it from a far larger clone, so it is likely a read error. The CDR3 nucleotides read TGTGCCAGCAGTGAAGGGGGATTTAGCAGTCAGCCCCAGCATTTT. This translates into CASSEGGFSSQPQHF. The rearrangement joins TRBV2 to TRBJ1-5; D gene ambiguous. Germline V CDR1 and CDR2: SNHLY, FYNNEI. The CDR3 consists of 15 residues.

This chain uses TRBV5-8 with TRBJ1-4; 10 nucleotides match TRBD1. After removal of 3 bases from V and 8 bases from J, the junction contained 7 bases not matched to a gene. Germline V gene lookup returns CDR1 SGHTS and CDR2 YDEGEE. This CDR3 is 15 amino acids long. Written as DNA, the CDR3 is TGTGCCAGCAGCTCGTCCGGGACAGGGGACGAAAAACTGTTTTTT. Its protein is CASSSSGTGDEKLFF.

The V call is TRBV7-2, the J call TRBJ1-2; D is possibly TRBD1 (6 bases). The V gene lost 5 bases and the J gene lost 4 bases, with 17 bases spanning the gap. The CDR3 runs 15 residues. From germline, CDR1 is SGHTA and CDR2 FQGNSA. DNA of the CDR3: TGTGCCAGCAGCGCCTCCACAGGGTTGGCCTATGGCTACACCTTC. Translation gives CASSASTGLAYGYTF.

This clone was found once. In the same sample, other DNA sequences code for this CDR3. The chain is built from TRBV4-3 and TRBJ2-1; TRBD2 matches at 10 bases. Per germline, CDR1 LGHNA and CDR2 YSLEER. CDR3 length equals 16 residues. J lost 4 bases, V lost 2 bases, and 5 bases had no gene match. This CDR3 reads CASSQRTSGIYNEQFF. The DNA of the CDR3 is TGCGCCAGCAGCCAACGGACTAGCGGAATTTACAATGAGCAGTTCTTC.

The chain's CDR3 is CASRPEAPTGELFF. As DNA, the CDR3 is TGTGCCAGTAGACCGGAGGCCCCCACCGGGGAGCTGTTTTTT. The V call is TRBV2, the J call TRBJ2-2; D perhaps matches TRBD2 (5 bases). In germline, CDR1 is SNHLY, CDR2 FYNNEI. The CDR3 contains 14 residues. Trimming cost V 9 bases and J 4 bases, with 15 bases left between them.

The rearrangement joins TRBV7-9 to TRBJ1-2, with TRBD1 matching over 8 bases. The germline V gene has CDR1 SEHNR and CDR2 FQNEAQ (reference sequence). Trimming took 5 bases from V and 4 from J; bases not matched to a gene: 9. The CDR3 sequence is 15 residues long. DNA of the CDR3: TGTGCCAGCAGCCCACAGGGGGGATGGGGCTATGGCTACACCTTC. This gives the protein CASSPQGGWGYGYTF.

This rearrangement joins TRBV20-1 to TRBJ2-7; the D gene could be TRBD1 or TRBD2 (5 bases each). V lost 6 bases and J 4 bases, leaving 10 bases between the germline ends. The CDR3 runs to 11 residues. Germline loops: CDR1 DFQATT, CDR2 SNEGSKA (reference sequence). In DNA form, the CDR3 reads TGCAGTGCGGGACCGGGATACGAGCAGTACTTC. It codes for CSAGPGYEQYF.

The chain joins TRBV7-8 to TRBJ2-1; perhaps TRBD2 as D (5 bases). Trimming stripped 0 bases from V and 1 base from J, with 13 bases between. The CDR3 consists of 17 residues. The germline gives CDR1 SGHVS, CDR2 FQNEAQ. The CDR3 loop is CASSLAPGWTSYNEQFF. The CDR3 DNA reads TGTGCCAGCAGCTTAGCCCCTGGCTGGACTTCCTACAATGAGCAGTTCTTC.

This sequence joins TRBV7-6 and TRBJ1-2; D unclear. V dropped 1 base and J dropped 5 bases, with 14 bases sitting between them. CDR3 length: 15 amino acids. Germline CDR1 is SGHVS and CDR2 is FNYEAQ. Here the CDR3 DNA reads TGTGCCAGCAGCTTAGGCCCAGACGGATCATATGGCTACACCTTC. Translated: CASSLGPDGSYGYTF.

The chain joins TRBV5-1 to TRBJ2-7, with D perhaps matching TRBD1 or TRBD2 (5 bases each). Trimming left V 5 bases short and J 3 bases short, with 18 bases between. The CDR3 covers 15 residues. Germline V lookup: CDR1 SGHRS, CDR2 YFSETQ. The chain's CDR3 is CASRQTGGKHYEQYF. DNA of the CDR3: TGCGCCAGCAGACAGACTGGGGGTAAACACTACGAGCAGTACTTC. Together with reference TRBV5-1 and TRBJ2-7, the CDR3 gives the full variable domain: KAGVTQTPRYLIKTRGQQVTLSCSPISGHRSVSWYQQTPGQGLQFLFEYFSETQRNKGNFPGRFSGRQFSNSRSEMNVSTLELGDSALYLCASRQTGGKHYEQYFGPGTRLTVT.

This chain uses TRBV5-1 with TRBJ2-5; 12 bases are a match to TRBD2. This CDR3 has 16 residues. Losses at the gene ends were 0 bases for V and 4 bases for J; bases not matched to a gene: 4. CDR1 and CDR2 from the germline V gene are SGHRS and YFSETQ. CDR3 nucleotide sequence: TGCGCCAGCAGCTTGGATCCTAGCGGGAGGGGAGAGACCCAGTACTTC. It is translated as CASSLDPSGRGETQYF.

The chain uses TRBV25-1 and TRBJ1-6; possibly TRBD1 for D (6 bases). The V end was cut by 1 base, the J end by 7 bases, with 11 bases between. CDR3 length equals 15 residues. Germline V gene data show CDR1 as MGHDK and CDR2 as SYGVNS. The CDR3: CASSEFWTANSPLHF. As DNA, the CDR3 is TGTGCCAGCAGTGAATTCTGGACAGCAAATTCACCCCTCCACTTT.

The genes are TRBV27 and TRBJ1-2; D is uncertain. CDR3 size: 15 residues. The germline V gene has CDR1 MNHEY and CDR2 SMNVEV (reference sequence). Trimming shortened V by 0 bases and J by 6 bases, and 14 bases separated the two germline ends. The CDR3 here is CASSLSFDRPDGYTF. The CDR3 nucleotides read TGTGCCAGCAGTTTATCGTTCGACCGCCCGGATGGCTACACCTTC.

The genes are TRBV27 and TRBJ1-1; D may be TRBD1 (6 bases). V lost 5 bases to trimming and J lost 4 bases, with 17 bases between them. This CDR3 spans 15 amino acids. Germline V gene lookup returns CDR1 MNHEY and CDR2 SMNVEV (reference sequence). Here the CDR3 DNA reads TGTGCCAGCAGTCCTCTCCGGGACAAGGGCACTGAAGCTTTCTTT. Translation: CASSPLRDKGTEAFF.

This chain uses TRBV7-2 with TRBJ2-3; 8 bases map to TRBD2. With 2 bases clipped from V and 2 bases from J, the junction kept 12 bases outside the gene matches. Germline-derived CDR1 and CDR2 are SGHTA and FQGNSA. The CDR3 consists of 18 residues. The CDR3 DNA follows: TGTGCCAGCAGCTTAAGACCAGGTCTAGCGGGTTACACAGATACGCAGTATTTT. This gives the protein CASSLRPGLAGYTDTQYF.

This clone has just one count. V is TRBV5-1 and J is TRBJ1-1; perhaps TRBD1 as D (6 bases). CDR3 size: 16 residues. CDR1 is SGHRS, CDR2 YFSETQ, per germline. The germline V and J ends were trimmed by 0 bases and 2 bases, with 14 bases remaining between them. The CDR3 is CASSLARGGSNTEAFF. CDR3 sequence (DNA): TGCGCCAGCAGCTTGGCGCGGGGGGGCTCAAACACTGAAGCTTTCTTT.

V and J are TRBV9 and TRBJ1-5; D remains ambiguous. V was cut by 4 bases and J by 5 bases, with 13 bases left in between. The CDR3 has 14 amino acids. Germline values: CDR1 SGDLS, CDR2 YYNGEE. The CDR3 loop is CASSRESNYQPQHF. Here the CDR3 DNA reads TGTGCCAGCAGCCGAGAGTCGAATTATCAGCCCCAGCATTTT.

This clone was detected once. The chain combines TRBV5-1 with TRBJ2-5, with 9 bases identical to TRBD2. This CDR3 comprises 14 residues. The junction had 6 bases not matched to a gene; V was cut back by 6 bases and J by 3 bases. Germline CDR1 is SGHRS and CDR2 is YFSETQ. The CDR3 nucleotides read TGCGCCAGCATGGTAGCGGGAGTGGAAGAGACCCAGTACTTC. Its translation is CASMVAGVEETQYF. Using reference TRBV5-1 and TRBJ2-5 for the parts outside the CDR3, the full variable domain is KAGVTQTPRYLIKTRGQQVTLSCSPISGHRSVSWYQQTPGQGLQFLFEYFSETQRNKGNFPGRFSGRQFSNSRSEMNVSTLELGDSALYLCASMVAGVEETQYFGPGTRLLVL.

The count of this clone is one. This chain links TRBV29-1 with TRBJ2-1; 10 positions agree with TRBD2. With V trimmed by 4 bases and J by 4 bases, 7 bases remained unmatched. There are 15 residues in the CDR3. Germline loops: CDR1 SQVTM, CDR2 ANQGSEA. The CDR3 DNA reads as TGCAGCGTTGGGCCATCTAGCGGGAGTTACAATGAGCAGTTCTTC. Translation: CSVGPSSGSYNEQFF.

The chain uses TRBV12-5 and TRBJ2-1; D call uncertain. This CDR3 comprises 17 residues. The germline V gene encodes CDR1 LGHNT and CDR2 FRNRAP. Trimming took 0 bases from V and 1 from J, leaving 13 bases between them. The CDR3 here is CASGLVRAIRSYNEQFF. The CDR3 region has the DNA TGTGCTAGTGGTTTGGTACGGGCAATAAGGTCCTACAATGAGCAGTTCTTC.

V usage is TRBV7-8 and J usage is TRBJ1-1, with a tentative D call TRBD1 (5 bases). The V end was cut by 1 base, the J end by 4 bases, with 13 bases between. CDR3 length: 15 amino acids. The germline CDR1 and CDR2 sequences are SGHVS and FQNEAQ. CDR3 residues: CASSLVGRALTEAFF. As DNA, the CDR3 is TGTGCCAGCAGCTTAGTAGGCAGGGCTCTCACTGAAGCTTTCTTT.